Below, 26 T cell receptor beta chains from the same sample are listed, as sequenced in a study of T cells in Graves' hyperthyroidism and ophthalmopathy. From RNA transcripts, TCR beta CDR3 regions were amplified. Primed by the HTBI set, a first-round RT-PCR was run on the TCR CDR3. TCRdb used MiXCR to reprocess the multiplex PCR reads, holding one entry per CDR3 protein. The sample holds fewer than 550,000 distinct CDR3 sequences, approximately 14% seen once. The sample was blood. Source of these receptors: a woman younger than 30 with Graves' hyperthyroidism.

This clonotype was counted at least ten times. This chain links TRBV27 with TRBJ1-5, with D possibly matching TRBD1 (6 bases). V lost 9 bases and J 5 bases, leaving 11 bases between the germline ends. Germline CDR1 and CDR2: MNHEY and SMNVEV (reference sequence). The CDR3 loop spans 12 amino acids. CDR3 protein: CASGQSYQPQHF. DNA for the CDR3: TGTGCCAGTGGACAGTCCTATCAGCCCCAGCATTTT.

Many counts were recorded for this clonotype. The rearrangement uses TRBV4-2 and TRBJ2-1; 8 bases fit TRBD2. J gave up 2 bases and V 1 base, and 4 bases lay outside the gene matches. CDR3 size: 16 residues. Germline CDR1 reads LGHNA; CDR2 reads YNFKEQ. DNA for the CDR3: TGTGCCAGCAGCCAAGCAACGGGGGGGGCCTACAATGAGCAGTTCTTC. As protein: CASSQATGGAYNEQFF.

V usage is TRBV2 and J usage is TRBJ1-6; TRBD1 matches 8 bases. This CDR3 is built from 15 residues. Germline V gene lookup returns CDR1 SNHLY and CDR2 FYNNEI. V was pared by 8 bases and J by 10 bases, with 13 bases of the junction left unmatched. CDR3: CASSLQGAWQSPLHF. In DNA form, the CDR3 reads TGTGCCAGCTCTTTGCAGGGGGCCTGGCAATCACCCCTCCACTTT. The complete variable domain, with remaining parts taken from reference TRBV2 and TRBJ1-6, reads EPEVTQTPSHQVTQMGQEVILRCVPISNHLYFYWYRQILGQKVEFLVSFYNNEISEKSEIFDDQFSVERPDGSNFTLKIRSTKLEDSAMYFCASSLQGAWQSPLHFGNGTRLTVT.

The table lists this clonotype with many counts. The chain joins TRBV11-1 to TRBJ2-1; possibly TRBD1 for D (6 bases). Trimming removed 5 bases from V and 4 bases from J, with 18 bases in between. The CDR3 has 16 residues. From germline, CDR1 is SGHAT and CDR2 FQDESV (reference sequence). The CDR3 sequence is CASSVSSRDIYNEQFF. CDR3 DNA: TGTGCCAGCAGCGTTAGTTCCCGGGACATTTACAATGAGCAGTTCTTC.

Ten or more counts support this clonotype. The CDR3 region has the DNA TGCAGTGCCTCTTGGGGGGTTGGAAACACCATATATTTT. Its translation: CSASWGVGNTIYF. This sequence joins TRBV20-1 and TRBJ1-3, with a possible D match to TRBD1 (5 bases). The CDR3 contains 13 residues. With 6 bases removed from V and 3 bases from J, the gap between germline ends came to 12 bases. Germline V CDR1 and CDR2: DFQATT, SNEGSKA (reference sequence).

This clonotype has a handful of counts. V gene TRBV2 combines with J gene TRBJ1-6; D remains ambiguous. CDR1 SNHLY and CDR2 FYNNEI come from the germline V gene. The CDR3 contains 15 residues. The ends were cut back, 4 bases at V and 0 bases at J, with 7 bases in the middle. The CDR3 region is CASSVKSSYNSPLHF. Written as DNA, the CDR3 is TGTGCCAGCAGTGTGAAGAGCTCCTATAATTCACCCCTCCACTTT.

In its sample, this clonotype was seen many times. DNA for the CDR3: TGTGCCAGCAGCGACTCAGGGGGGAACACTGAAGCTTTCTTT. Translation gives CASSDSGGNTEAFF. V usage is TRBV6-1 and J usage is TRBJ1-1, with TRBD1 matching 7 bases. V was pared by 6 bases and J by 1 base, with 5 bases of the junction left unmatched. There are 14 residues in the CDR3. Germline lookup yields CDR1 MNHNS and CDR2 SASEGT.

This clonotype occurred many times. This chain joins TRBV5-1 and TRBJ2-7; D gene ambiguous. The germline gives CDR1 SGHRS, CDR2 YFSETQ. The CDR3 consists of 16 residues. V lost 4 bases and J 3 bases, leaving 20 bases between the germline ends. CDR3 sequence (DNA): TGCGCCAGCAGCGCGGACGGTCTAGAACCCAGCTACGAGCAGTACTTC. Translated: CASSADGLEPSYEQYF.

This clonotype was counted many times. Here the CDR3 DNA reads TGCGCCAGCAGCCCCCGGGACAGTAGCAATCAGCCCCAGCATTTT. Its translation is CASSPRDSSNQPQHF. The chain uses TRBV4-1 and TRBJ1-5; TRBD1 aligns across 7 bases. The germline gives CDR1 MGHRA, CDR2 YSYEKL. This CDR3 is built from 15 residues. After removal of 4 bases from V and 0 bases from J, the junction contained 3 bases not matched to a gene.

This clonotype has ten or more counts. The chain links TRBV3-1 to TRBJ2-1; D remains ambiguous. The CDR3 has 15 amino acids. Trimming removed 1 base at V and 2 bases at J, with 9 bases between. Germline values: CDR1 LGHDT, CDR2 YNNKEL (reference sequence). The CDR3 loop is CASSQVFSAYNEQFF. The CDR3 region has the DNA TGTGCCAGCAGCCAAGTATTCAGCGCCTACAATGAGCAGTTCTTC.

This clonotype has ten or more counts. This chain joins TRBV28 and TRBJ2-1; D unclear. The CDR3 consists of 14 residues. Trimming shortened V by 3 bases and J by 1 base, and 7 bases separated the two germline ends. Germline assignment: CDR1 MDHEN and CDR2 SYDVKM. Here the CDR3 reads CASSLVESYNEQFF. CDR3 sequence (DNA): TGTGCCAGCAGTTTGGTTGAATCCTACAATGAGCAGTTCTTC.

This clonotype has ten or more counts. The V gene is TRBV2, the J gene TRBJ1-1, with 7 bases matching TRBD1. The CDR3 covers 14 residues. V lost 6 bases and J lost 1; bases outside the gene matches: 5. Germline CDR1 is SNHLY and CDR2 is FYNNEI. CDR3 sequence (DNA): TGTGCCAGCAGGCGCACAGGGGCGAACACTGAAGCTTTCTTT. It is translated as CASRRTGANTEAFF.

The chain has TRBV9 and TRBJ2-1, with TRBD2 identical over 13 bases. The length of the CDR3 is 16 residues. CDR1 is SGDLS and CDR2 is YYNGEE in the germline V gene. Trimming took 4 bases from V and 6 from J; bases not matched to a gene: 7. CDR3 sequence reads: CASSFTSGGAFNEQFF. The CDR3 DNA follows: TGTGCCAGCAGCTTCACTAGCGGGGGGGCCTTCAATGAGCAGTTCTTC.

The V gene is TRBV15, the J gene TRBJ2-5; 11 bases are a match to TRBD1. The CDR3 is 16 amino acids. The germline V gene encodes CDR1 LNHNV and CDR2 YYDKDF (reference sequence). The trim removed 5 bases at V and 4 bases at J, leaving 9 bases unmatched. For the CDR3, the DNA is TGTGCCACCAGCCGCCGGGACAGGGGGGCAGGAGAGACCCAGTACTTC. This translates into CATSRRDRGAGETQYF.

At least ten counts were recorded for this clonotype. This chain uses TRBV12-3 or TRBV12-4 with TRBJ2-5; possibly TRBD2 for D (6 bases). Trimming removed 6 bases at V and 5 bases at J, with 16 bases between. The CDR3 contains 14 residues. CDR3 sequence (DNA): TGTGCCAGCAGCTGGGGACGACGGGGGGAGACCCAGTACTTC. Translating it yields CASSWGRRGETQYF.

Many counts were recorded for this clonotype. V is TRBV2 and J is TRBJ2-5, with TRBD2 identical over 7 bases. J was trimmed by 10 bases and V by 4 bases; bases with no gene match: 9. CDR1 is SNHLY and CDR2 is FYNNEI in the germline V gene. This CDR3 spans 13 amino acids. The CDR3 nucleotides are TGTGCCAGCAGTGCCGGGACTATCTGGAACCAGTACTTC. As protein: CASSAGTIWNQYF.

CDR3 residues: CASSQGKQGLQETQYF. For the CDR3, the DNA is TGTGCCAGCAGCCAAGGGAAGCAGGGGCTCCAAGAGACCCAGTACTTC. The chain is built from TRBV4-2 and TRBJ2-5; possibly TRBD1 for D (6 bases). In germline, CDR1 is LGHNA, CDR2 YNFKEQ. CDR3 size: 16 residues. V lost 1 base and J lost 1, with 13 bases in between.

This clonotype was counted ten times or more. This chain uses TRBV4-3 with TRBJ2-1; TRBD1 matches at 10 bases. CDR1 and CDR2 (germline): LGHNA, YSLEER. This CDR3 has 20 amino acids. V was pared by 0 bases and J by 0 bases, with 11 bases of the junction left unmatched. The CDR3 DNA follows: TGCGCCAGCAGCCAAGATCGCGGACAGGGGGGACACAGCTCCTACAATGAGCAGTTCTTC. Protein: CASSQDRGQGGHSSYNEQFF.

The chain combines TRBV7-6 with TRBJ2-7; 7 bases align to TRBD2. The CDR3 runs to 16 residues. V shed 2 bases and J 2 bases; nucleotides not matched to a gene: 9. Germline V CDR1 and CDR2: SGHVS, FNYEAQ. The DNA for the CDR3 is TGTGCCAGCAGCTTAACCCTCGGGACTACCGCCTACGAGCAGTACTTC. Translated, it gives CASSLTLGTTAYEQYF.

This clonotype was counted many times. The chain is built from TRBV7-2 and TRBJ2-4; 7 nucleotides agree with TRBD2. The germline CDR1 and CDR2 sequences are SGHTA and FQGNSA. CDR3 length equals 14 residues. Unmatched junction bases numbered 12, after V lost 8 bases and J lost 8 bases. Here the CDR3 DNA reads TGTGCCAGCCGAAGGGGAGGGCCATCGGACATTCAGTACTTC. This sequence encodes CASRRGGPSDIQYF.

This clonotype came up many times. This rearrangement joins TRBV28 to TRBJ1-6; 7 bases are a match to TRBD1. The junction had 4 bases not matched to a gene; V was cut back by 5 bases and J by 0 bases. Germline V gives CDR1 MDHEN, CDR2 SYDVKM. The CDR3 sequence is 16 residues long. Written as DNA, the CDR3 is TGTGCCAGCAGTCCCGGGACAGACTCCTATAATTCACCCCTCCACTTT. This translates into CASSPGTDSYNSPLHF.

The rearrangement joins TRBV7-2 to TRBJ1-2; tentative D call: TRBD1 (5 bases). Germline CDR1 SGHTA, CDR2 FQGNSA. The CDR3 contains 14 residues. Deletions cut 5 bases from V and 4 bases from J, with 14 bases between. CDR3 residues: CASSPDGGGYGYTF. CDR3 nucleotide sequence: TGTGCCAGCAGCCCCGATGGGGGAGGCTATGGCTACACCTTC.

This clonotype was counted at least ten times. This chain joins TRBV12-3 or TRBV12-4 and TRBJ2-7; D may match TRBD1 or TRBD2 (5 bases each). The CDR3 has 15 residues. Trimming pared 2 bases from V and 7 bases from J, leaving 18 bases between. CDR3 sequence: CASSLFGTYVDEQYF. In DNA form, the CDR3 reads TGTGCCAGCAGTTTATTTGGGACGTACGTAGATGAGCAGTACTTC.

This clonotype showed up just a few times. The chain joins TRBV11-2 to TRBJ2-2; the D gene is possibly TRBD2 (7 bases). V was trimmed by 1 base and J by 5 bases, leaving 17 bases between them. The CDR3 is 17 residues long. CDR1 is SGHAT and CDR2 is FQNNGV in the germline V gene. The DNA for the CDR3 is TGTGCCAGCAGCTTAGTGGGGGGGGGCGCTTGGACCGGGGAGCTGTTTTTT. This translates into CASSLVGGGAWTGELFF.

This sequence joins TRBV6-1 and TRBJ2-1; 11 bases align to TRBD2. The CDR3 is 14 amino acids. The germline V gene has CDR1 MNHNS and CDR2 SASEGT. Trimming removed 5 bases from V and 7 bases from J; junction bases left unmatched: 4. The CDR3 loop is CASSSWTSGNEQFF. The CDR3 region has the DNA TGTGCCAGCAGTTCTTGGACTAGCGGGAATGAGCAGTTCTTC.

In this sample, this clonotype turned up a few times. For the CDR3, the DNA is TGCAGTGCTAGCAGGGAACGTGAAAAACTGTTTTTT. It encodes CSASREREKLFF. The chain uses TRBV20-1 and TRBJ1-4, with D possibly matching TRBD1 (5 bases). Germline V lookup: CDR1 DFQATT, CDR2 SNEGSKA (reference sequence). V lost 3 bases, J lost 7 bases, and 9 bases lay in between. CDR3 length: 12 amino acids.